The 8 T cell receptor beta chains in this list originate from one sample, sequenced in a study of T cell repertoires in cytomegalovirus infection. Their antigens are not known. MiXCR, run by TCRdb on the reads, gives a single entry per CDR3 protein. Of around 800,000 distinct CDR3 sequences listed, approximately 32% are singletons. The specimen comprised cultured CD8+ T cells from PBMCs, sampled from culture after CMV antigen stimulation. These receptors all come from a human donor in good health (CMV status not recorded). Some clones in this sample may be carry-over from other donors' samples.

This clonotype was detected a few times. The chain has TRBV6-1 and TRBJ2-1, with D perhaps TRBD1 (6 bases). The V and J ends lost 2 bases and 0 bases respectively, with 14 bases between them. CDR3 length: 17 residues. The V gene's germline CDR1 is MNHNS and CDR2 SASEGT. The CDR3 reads CASSENGQIDSYNEQFF. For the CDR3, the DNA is TGTGCCAGCAGTGAAAACGGACAGATAGACTCCTACAATGAGCAGTTCTTC.

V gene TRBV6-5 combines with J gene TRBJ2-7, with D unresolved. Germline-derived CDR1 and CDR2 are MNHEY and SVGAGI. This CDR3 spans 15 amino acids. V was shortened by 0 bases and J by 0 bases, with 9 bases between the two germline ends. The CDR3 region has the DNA TGTGCCAGCAGTTACTCCGTAGGCAGCTCCTACGAGCAGTACGTC. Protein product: CASSYSVGSSYEQYV.

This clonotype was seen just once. The CDR3 spells CASSSPGQDEKLFF. CDR3 in DNA: TGCGCCAGCAGCTCTCCGGGACAGGATGAAAAACTGTTTTTT. The chain employs TRBV4-1 and TRBJ1-4, with TRBD1 matching 8 bases. Per the germline V gene, CDR1 is MGHRA and CDR2 is YSYEKL. V was clipped by 5 bases and J by 6 bases; unmatched bases: 5. The CDR3 length is 14 residues.

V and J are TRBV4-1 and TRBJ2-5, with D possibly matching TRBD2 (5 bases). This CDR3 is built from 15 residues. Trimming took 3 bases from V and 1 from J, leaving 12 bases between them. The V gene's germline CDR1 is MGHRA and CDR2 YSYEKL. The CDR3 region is CASSHVRESQETQYF. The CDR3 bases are TGCGCCAGCAGCCACGTTAGGGAGTCCCAAGAGACCCAGTACTTC.

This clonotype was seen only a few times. CDR3 sequence: CASSLSGGGPYNEQFF. DNA of the CDR3: TGTGCCAGCAGTTTATCGGGGGGTGGCCCCTACAATGAGCAGTTCTTC. The chain couples TRBV27 to TRBJ2-1, with D perhaps matching TRBD2 (6 bases). Germline assignment: CDR1 MNHEY and CDR2 SMNVEV (reference sequence). The CDR3 sequence is 16 residues long. The V end lost 0 bases, the J end lost 2 bases, and 11 bases lay between the germline ends.

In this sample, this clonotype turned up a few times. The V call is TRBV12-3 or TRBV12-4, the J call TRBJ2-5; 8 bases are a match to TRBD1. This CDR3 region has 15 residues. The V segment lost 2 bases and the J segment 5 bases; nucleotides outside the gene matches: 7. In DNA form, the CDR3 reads TGTGCCAGCAGTTTATATACAGGGGGGAGGGAGACCCAGTACTTC. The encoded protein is CASSLYTGGRETQYF.

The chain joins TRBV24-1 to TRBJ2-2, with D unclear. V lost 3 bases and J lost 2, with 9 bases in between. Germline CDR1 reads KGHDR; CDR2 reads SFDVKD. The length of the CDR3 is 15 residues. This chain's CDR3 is CATSDGRTNTGELFF. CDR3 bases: TGTGCCACCAGTGATGGACGGACCAACACCGGGGAGCTGTTTTTT.

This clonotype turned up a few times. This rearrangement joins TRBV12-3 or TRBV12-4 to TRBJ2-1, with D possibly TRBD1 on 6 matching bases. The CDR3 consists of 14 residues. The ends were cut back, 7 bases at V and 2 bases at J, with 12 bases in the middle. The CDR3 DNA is TGTGCCAGCACCTACAGGGTTCCCTACAATGAGCAGTTCTTC. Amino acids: CASTYRVPYNEQFF.